Reported below is one T cell receptor beta chain. What antigen it recognizes has not been identified. No much larger clone is present one base from it, and per-base qualities are unavailable. This entry is derived from a study of T cell repertoires in cytomegalovirus infection (dated by TCRdb to between 2019 and 2020). About the full investigation: Donor HLA type was relevant to the analysis, as public TCR beta signatures indicated carriage of CMV infection together with the matching HLA type. Study-wide findings and limitations: In the ex vivo response, HLA-C-restricted CMV-specific TCR beta clonotypes were dominant, and in two of eight donors the single most frequent clonotype came from this HLA-C-restricted group. In both this cohort and an independent cohort of some 350 donors, the cumulative frequency of public TCR beta family members distinguished carriers of CMV infection plus the relevant HLA type.

For CDR1 and CDR2, the germline V gene lists SGHVS and FQNEAQ. V is pruned by 1 base and J by 7 bases, leaving 9 bases of the junction without a gene match. Spanning cysteine to phenylalanine, the CDR3 consists of 16 amino acids. The kept DNA is CDR3 alone, 48 bases in frame from the first base. For sequencing, an Illumina HiSeq 1500 was employed. TCRdb cleaned the public reads at Q25 with fastp, built clones with MiXCR and kept in-frame beta chains. One record per CDR3 amino acid sequence lists the most common genes and DNA. The sample table holds more than 400,000 distinct CDR3 sequences, of which approximately 25% were seen once. The leading ten clones occupy around 13% of the sample.

The sequence is built from TRBV7-8 and TRBJ2-1; 8 central bases correspond to TRBD2. This TCR came from a human donor in good health (CMV status not recorded). Some clones in this sample may be carry-over from other donors' samples. Sequencing input: PBMCs. The DNA reads TGTGCCAGCAGCTTAGTTAGGGGCGGGAGGAAGAATGAGCAGTTCTTC. It is translated as CASSLVRGGRKNEQFF.